This T cell receptor (beta chain) stems from a study of blood T cell repertoires in COVID-19. Per the study methods: Using reference gene primer amplification, nucleated cell counts were estimated. Generated by immunoSEQ multiplex PCR, the TCRdb table keeps only in-frame clones and is missing some. The V and J calls and clone size come from that table; D and trimming were worked out from the DNA. The sample consists of 250,000 to 400,000 clones, almost 90% of them appearing once. Recruited during active infection, patients (from Seattle) were subsequently followed longitudinally. The source is a woman aged 25 to 39 with COVID-19, enrolled during active disease. Source material: peripheral blood.

CDR3 protein: CASTAGFNEKLFF. CDR3 sequence (DNA): TGTGCCAGCACGGCGGGGTTCAATGAAAAACTGTTTTTT. The chain uses TRBV6-5 and TRBJ1-4; D remains unclear. Germline V gives CDR1 MNHEY, CDR2 SVGAGI. CDR3 size: 13 residues. Between the trimmed V and J ends, which lost 7 bases and 5 bases, there was a span of 11 bases.